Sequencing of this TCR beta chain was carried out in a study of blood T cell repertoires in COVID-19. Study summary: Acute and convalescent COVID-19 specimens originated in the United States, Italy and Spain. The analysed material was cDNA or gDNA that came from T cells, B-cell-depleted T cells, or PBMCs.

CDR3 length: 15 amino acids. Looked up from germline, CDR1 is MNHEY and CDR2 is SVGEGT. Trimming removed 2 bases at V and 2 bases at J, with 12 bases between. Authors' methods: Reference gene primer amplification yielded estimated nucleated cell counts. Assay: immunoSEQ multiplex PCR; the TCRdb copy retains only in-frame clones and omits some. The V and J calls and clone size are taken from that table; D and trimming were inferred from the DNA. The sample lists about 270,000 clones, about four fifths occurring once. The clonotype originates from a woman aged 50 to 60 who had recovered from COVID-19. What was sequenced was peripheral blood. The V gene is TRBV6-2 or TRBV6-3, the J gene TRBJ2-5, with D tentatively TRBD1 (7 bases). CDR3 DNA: TGTGCCAGCAGTTACAGTGCAGGGGGGCAAGAGACCCAGTACTTC. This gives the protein CASSYSAGGQETQYF.